The source of this T cell receptor beta chain is a study of molecular identifiers for immune sequencing clone quantification. General observations from the study: Detecting spiked Jurkat TCR RNA from one cell among some 990,000 naive cells was reportedly possible.

Notes on this clonotype: No antigen is known for it.

TCRdb called the PCR reads again in MiXCR, with one record for every CDR3 protein. The sample holds approximately 320,000 distinct CDR3 sequences, roughly 24% seen once. Sorting defined naive CD8 T cells as CD8+CD4-CCR7+CD45RA+. Germline V gene data show CDR1 as MNHNS and CDR2 as SASEGT. Trimming took off 7 bases at V and 3 bases at J, with 16 bases between the two ends. CDR3 size: 14 residues. The source material was naive CD8+ T cells from blood, with Jurkat cell RNA spiked in. Documented subset: FACS-sorted CD8+CD4-CCR7+CD45RA+ naive T cells. The chain joins TRBV6-1 to TRBJ2-7, with D possibly being TRBD1 (6 bases). This receptor was obtained from a human donor in good health. Some libraries in this study had Jurkat cell RNA spiked in. CDR3: CASTPGTIFYEQYF. The CDR3 nucleotides are TGTGCCAGCACCCCAGGGACAATCTTCTACGAGCAGTACTTC.